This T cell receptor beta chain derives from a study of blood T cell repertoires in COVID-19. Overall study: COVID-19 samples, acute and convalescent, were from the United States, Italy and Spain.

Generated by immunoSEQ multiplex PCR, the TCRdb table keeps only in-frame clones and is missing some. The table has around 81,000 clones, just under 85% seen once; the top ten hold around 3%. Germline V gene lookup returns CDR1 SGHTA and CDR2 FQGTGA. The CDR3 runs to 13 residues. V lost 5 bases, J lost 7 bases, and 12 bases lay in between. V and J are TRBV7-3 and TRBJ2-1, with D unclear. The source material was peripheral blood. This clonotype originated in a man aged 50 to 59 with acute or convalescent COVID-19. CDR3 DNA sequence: TGTGCCAGCAGCCTAAACCCGGGTAATGAGCAGTTCTTC. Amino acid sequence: CASSLNPGNEQFF.